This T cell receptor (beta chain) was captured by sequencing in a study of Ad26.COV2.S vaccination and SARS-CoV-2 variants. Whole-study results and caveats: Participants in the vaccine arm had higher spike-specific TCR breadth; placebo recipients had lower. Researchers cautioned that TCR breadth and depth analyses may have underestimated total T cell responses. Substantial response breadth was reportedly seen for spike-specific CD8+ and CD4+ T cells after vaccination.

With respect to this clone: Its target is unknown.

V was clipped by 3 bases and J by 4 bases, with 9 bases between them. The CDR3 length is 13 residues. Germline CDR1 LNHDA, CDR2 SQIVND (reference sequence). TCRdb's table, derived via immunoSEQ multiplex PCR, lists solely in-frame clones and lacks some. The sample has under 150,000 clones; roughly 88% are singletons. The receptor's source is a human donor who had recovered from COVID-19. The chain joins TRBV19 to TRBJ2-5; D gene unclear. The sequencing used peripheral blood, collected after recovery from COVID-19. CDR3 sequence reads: CASSIVLRETQYF. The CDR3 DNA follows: TGTGCCAGTAGTATCGTCTTACGAGAGACCCAGTACTTC. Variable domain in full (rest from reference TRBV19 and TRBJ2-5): DGGITQSPKYLFRKEGQNVTLSCEQNLNHDAMYWYRQDPGQGLRLIYYSQIVNDFQKGDIAEGYSVSREKKESFPLTVTSAQKNPTAFYLCASSIVLRETQYFGPGTRLLVL.